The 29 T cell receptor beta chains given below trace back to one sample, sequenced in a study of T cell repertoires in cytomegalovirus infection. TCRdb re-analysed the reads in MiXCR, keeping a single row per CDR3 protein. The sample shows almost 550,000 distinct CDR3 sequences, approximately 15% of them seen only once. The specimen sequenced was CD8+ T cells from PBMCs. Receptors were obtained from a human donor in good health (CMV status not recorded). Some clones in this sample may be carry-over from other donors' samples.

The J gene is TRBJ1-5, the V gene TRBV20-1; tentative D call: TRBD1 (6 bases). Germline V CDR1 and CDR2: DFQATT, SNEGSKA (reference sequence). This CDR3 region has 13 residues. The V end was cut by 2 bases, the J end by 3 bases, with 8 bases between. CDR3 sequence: CSARRTVNQPQHF. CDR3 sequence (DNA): TGCAGTGCTAGACGGACAGTCAATCAGCCCCAGCATTTT.

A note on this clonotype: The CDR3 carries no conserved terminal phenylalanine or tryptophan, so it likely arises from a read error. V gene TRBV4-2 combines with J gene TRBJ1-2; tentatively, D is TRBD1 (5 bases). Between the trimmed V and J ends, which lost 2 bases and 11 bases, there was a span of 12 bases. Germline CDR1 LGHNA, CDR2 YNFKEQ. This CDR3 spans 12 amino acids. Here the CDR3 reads CASSQRGEEYTV. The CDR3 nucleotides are TGTGCCAGCAGCCAACGAGGGGAGGAGTACACCGTC.

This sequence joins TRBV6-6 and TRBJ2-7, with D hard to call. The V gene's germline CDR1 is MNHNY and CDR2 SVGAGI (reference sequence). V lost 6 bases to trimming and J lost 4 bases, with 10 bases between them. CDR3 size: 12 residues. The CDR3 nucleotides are TGTGCCAGCAGAGGCGATCAATACGAGCAGTACTTC. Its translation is CASRGDQYEQYF.

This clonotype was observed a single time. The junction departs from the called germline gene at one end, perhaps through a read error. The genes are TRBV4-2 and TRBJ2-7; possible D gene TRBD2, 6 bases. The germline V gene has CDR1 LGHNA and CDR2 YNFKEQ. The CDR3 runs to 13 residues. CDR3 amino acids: CASSQEAGGEKYF. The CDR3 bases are TGTGCCAGCAGCCAAGAAGCGGGTGGCGAGAAGTACTTC.

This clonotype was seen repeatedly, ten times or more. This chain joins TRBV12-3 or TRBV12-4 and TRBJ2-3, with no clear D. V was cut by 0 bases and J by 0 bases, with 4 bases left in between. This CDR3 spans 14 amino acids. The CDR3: CASSLAASTDTQYF. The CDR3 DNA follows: TGTGCCAGCAGTTTAGCGGCAAGCACAGATACGCAGTATTTT.

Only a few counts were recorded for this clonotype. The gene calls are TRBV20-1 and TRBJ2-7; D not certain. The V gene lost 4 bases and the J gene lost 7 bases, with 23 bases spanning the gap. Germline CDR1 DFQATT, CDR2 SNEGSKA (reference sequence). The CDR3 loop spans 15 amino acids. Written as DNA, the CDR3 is TGCAGTGCTATTCCACCCACCGCTAGATTGAGGGAGCAGTACTTC. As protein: CSAIPPTARLREQYF.

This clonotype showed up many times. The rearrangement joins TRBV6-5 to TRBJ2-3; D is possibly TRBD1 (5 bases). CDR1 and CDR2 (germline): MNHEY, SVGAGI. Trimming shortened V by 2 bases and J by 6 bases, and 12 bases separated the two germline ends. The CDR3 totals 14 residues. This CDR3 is CASSYGAGFDTQYF. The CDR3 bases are TGTGCCAGCAGTTACGGGGCAGGGTTCGATACGCAGTATTTT.

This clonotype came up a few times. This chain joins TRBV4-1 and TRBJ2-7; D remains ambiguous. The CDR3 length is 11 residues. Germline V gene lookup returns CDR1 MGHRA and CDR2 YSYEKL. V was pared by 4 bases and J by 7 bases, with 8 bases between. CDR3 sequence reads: CASSRPREQYF. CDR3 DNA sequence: TGCGCCAGCAGCCGTCCTAGAGAGCAGTACTTC.

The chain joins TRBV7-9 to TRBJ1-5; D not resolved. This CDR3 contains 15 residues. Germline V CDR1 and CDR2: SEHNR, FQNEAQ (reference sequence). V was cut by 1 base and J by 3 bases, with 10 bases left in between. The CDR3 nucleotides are TGTGCCAGCAGCTTAGAAGAAGGGTACAATCAGCCCCAGCATTTT. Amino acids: CASSLEEGYNQPQHF.

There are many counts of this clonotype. CDR3 DNA sequence: TGTGCCATCAGTGGAGTGGGGGCTGAGAACACTGAAGCTTTCTTT. Amino acid sequence: CAISGVGAENTEAFF. The genes are TRBV10-3 and TRBJ1-1; D is perhaps TRBD1 (6 bases). The germline CDR1 and CDR2 sequences are ENHRY and SYGVKD. V dropped 4 bases and J dropped 1 base, with 13 bases sitting between them. CDR3 length: 15 amino acids.

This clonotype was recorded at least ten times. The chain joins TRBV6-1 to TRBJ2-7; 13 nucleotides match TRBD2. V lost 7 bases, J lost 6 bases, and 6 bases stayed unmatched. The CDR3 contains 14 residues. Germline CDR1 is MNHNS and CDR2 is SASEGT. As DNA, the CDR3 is TGTGCCAGCATTGGACTAGCGGGGGACCGCGAGCAGTACTTC. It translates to CASIGLAGDREQYF.

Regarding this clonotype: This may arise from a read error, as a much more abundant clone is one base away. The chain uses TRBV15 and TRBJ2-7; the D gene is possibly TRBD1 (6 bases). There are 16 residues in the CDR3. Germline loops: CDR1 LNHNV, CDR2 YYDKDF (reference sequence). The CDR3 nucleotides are TGTGCCGCCAGCAGAGAGAGGACAGAACCCACCTACGAGCAGTACTTC. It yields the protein CAASRERTEPTYEQYF.

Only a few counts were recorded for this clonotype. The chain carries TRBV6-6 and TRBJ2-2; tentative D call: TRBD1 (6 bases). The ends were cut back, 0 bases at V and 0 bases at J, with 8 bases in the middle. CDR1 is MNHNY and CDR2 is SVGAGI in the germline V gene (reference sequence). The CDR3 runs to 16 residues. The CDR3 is CASSYSGAPNTGELFF. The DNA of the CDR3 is TGTGCCAGCAGTTACTCGGGGGCCCCGAACACCGGGGAGCTGTTTTTT.

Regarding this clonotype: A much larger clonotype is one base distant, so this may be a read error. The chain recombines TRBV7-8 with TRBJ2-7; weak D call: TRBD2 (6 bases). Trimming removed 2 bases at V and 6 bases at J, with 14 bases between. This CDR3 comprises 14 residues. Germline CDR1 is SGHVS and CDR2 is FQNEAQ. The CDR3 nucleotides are TGTGCCAGCAGCTTACTAGCGTCGGATGGCGAGCAGTACTTC. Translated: CASSLLASDGEQYF.

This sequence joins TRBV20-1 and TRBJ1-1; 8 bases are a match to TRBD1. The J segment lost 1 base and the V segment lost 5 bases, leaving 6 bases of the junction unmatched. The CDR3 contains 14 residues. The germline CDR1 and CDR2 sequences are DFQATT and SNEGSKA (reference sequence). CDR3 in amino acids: CSALRGQGNTEAFF. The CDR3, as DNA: TGCAGTGCTCTCCGTGGACAGGGGAACACTGAAGCTTTCTTT.

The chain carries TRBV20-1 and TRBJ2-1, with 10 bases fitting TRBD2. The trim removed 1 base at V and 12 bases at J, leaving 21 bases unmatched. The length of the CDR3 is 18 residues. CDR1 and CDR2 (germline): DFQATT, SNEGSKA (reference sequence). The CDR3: CSARGFLVASGRHDVQFF. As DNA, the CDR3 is TGCAGTGCTAGAGGGTTTTTGGTCGCTAGCGGGAGACACGATGTGCAGTTCTTC.

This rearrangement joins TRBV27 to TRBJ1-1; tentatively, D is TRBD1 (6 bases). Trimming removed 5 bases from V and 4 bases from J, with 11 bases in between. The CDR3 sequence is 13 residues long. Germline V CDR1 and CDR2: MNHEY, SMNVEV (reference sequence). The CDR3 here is CASSGGGLTEAFF. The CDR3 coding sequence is TGTGCCAGCAGTGGGGGGGGGCTCACTGAAGCTTTCTTT.

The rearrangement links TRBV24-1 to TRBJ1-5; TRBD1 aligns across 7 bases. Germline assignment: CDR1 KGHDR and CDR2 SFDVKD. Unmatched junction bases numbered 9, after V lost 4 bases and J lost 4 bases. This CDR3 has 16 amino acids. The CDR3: CATSESRQTGNQPQHF. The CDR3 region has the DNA TGTGCCACCAGTGAATCCAGACAGACAGGGAATCAGCCCCAGCATTTT.

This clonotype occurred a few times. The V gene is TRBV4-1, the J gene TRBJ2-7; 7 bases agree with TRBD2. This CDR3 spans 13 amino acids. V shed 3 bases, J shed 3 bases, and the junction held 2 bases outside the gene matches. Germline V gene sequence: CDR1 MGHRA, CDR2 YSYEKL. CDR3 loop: CASSQAGVYEQYF. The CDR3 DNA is TGCGCCAGCAGCCAGGCGGGAGTCTACGAGCAGTACTTC.

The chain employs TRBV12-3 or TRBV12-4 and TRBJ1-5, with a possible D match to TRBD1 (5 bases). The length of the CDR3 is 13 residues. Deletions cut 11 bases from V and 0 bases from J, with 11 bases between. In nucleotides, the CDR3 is TGTGCCCTCGGAGGGGATAGCAATCAGCCCCAGCATTTT. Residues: CALGGDSNQPQHF.

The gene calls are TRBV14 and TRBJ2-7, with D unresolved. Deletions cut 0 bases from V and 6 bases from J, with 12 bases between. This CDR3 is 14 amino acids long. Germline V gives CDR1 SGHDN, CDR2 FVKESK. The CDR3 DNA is TGTGCCAGCAGCCAAGACCCAGGCCCCCTCGAGCAGTACTTC. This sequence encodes CASSQDPGPLEQYF.

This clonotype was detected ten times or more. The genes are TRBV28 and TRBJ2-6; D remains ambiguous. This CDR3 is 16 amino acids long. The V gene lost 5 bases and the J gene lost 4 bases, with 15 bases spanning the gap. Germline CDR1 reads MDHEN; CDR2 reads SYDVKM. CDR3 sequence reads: CASSPSRPQGANVLTF. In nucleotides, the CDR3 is TGTGCCAGCAGTCCTTCCCGGCCCCAGGGGGCCAACGTCCTGACTTTC.

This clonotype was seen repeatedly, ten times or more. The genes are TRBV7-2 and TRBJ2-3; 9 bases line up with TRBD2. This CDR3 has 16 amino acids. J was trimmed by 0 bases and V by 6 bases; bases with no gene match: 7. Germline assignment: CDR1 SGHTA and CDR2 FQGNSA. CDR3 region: CASREWTSASTDTQYF. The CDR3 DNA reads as TGTGCCAGCAGGGAATGGACTAGCGCGAGCACAGATACGCAGTATTTT.

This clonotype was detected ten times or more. This CDR3 is CASRPSRRSYNEQFF. Written as DNA, the CDR3 is TGTGCCAGCAGACCTAGCAGGAGGTCCTACAATGAGCAGTTCTTC. The chain employs TRBV6-5 and TRBJ2-1; D is perhaps TRBD2 (5 bases). In germline, CDR1 is MNHEY, CDR2 SVGAGI. V was shortened by 6 bases and J by 1 base, with 13 bases between the two germline ends. This CDR3 contains 15 residues.

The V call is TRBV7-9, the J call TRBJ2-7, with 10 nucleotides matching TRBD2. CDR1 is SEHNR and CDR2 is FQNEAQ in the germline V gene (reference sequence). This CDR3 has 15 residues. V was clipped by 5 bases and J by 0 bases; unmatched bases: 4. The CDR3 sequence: CASSPSGSPSYEQYF. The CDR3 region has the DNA TGTGCCAGCAGCCCTAGCGGGAGCCCCTCCTACGAGCAGTACTTC.

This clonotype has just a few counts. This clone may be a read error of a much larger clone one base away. Here the CDR3 reads CASSLLGGGGGFADTQYF. The CDR3 DNA reads as TGTGCCAGCAGCCTATTGGGTGGCGGGGGGGGCTTCGCAGATACGCAGTATTTT. The chain links TRBV7-2 to TRBJ2-3; 9 positions match TRBD2. V was pared by 5 bases and J by 4 bases, with 16 bases of the junction left unmatched. Germline assignment: CDR1 SGHTA and CDR2 FQGNSA. There are 18 residues in the CDR3.

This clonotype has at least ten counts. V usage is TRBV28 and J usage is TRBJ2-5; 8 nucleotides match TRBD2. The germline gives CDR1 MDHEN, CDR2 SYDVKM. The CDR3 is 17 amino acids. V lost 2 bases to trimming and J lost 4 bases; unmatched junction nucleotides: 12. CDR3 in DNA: TGTGCCAGCAGTTTAGTTAAAGAGGGTCTAGCGGGAGAGACCCAGTACTTC. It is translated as CASSLVKEGLAGETQYF.

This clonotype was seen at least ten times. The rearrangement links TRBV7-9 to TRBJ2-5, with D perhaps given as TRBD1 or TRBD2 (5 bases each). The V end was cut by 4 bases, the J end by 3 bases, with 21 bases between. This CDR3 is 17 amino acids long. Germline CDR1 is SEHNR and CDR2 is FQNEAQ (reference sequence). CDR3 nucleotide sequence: TGTGCCAGCAGCTCAGGAGAGGGGATATCGGCCAAAGAGACCCAGTACTTC. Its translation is CASSSGEGISAKETQYF. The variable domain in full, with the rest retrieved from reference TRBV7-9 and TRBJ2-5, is DTGVSQNPRHKITKRGQNVTFRCDPISEHNRLYWYRQTLGQGPEFLTYFQNEAQLEKSRLLSDRFSAERPKGSFSTLEIQRTEQGDSAMYLCASSSGEGISAKETQYFGPGTRLLVL.

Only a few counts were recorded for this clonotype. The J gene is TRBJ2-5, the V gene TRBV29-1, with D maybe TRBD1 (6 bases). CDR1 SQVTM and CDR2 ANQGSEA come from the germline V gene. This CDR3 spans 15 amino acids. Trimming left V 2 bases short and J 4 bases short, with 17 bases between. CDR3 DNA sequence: TGCAGCGTTGAAACGTTACAGGGATGGATAGAGACCCAGTACTTC. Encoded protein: CSVETLQGWIETQYF.